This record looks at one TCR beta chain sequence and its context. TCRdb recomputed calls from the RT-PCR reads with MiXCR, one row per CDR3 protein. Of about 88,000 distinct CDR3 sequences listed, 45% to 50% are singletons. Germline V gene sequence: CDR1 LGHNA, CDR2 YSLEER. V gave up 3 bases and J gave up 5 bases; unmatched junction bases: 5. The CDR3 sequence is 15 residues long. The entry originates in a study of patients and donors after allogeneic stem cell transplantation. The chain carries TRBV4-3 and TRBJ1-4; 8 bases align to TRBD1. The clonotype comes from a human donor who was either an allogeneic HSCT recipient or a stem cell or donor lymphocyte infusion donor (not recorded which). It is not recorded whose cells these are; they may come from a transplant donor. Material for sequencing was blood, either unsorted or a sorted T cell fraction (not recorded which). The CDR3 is CASSHTTGGNEKLFF. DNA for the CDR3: TGCGCCAGCAGCCACACAACAGGGGGGAATGAAAAACTGTTTTTT.